The next 8 T cell receptor beta chains were all read from a single sample in a study of cytomegalovirus exposure and HLA in healthy donors. Primers: 60 Vbeta forward and 13 Jbeta reverse. The repertoire was sequenced with immunoSEQ multiplex PCR; TCRdb's copy has only in-frame clones and lacks some. Altogether about 150,000 clones are present, about 82% being singletons, with the ten largest covering about 4.5%. The sequencing sample was made of PBMCs. The receptor set was obtained from a man aged 25-45 years in good health.

This rearrangement joins TRBV6-4 to TRBJ2-2; TRBD1 matches 8 bases. The CDR3 covers 17 residues. Germline-derived CDR1 and CDR2 are MRHNA and SNTAGT. V was clipped by 2 bases and J by 0 bases; unmatched bases: 5. In DNA, the CDR3 is TGTGCCAGCAGTGACAACGGACAGGGAACGAACACCGGGGAGCTGTTTTTT. Residues: CASSDNGQGTNTGELFF.

The V gene is TRBV15, the J gene TRBJ2-1; 9 bases agree with TRBD2. This CDR3 region has 17 residues. CDR1 is LNHNV, CDR2 YYDKDF, per germline (reference sequence). Unmatched junction bases numbered 13, after V lost 6 bases and J lost 4 bases. Written as DNA, the CDR3 is TGTGCCACCAGGAAAGCGGGAGGAGGGGGATCTTACAATGAGCAGTTCTTC. It yields the protein CATRKAGGGGSYNEQFF.

This sequence joins TRBV19 and TRBJ2-7; 10 bases align to TRBD2. Germline CDR1 LNHDA, CDR2 SQIVND (reference sequence). The V gene end was trimmed by 3 bases and the J gene end by 2 bases; junction bases not matched to a gene: 4. This CDR3 has 15 residues. Here the CDR3 reads CASSIGAGGPYEQYF. The CDR3 bases are TGTGCCAGTAGTATTGGAGCGGGAGGGCCCTACGAGCAGTACTTC.

The genes are TRBV11-3 and TRBJ2-2; 13 nucleotides align to TRBD2. The germline V gene has CDR1 SGHNT and CDR2 YENEEA. V was clipped by 5 bases and J by 3 bases; unmatched bases: 12. The CDR3 runs 19 residues. The CDR3 reads CASSGTPGLAGTYTGELFF. CDR3 nucleotide sequence: TGTGCCAGCAGCGGCACACCGGGACTAGCGGGAACTTACACCGGGGAGCTGTTTTTT. The full variable domain, completed using reference TRBV11-3 and TRBJ2-2, is EAGVVQSPRYKIIEKKQPVAFWCNPISGHNTLYWYLQNLGQGPELLIRYENEEAVDDSQLPKDRFSAERLKGVDSTLKIQPAELGDSAVYLCASSGTPGLAGTYTGELFFGEGSRLTVL.

The rearrangement joins TRBV18 to TRBJ2-7; D perhaps matches TRBD1 (5 bases). The germline gives CDR1 KGHSH, CDR2 LQKENI. The CDR3 consists of 17 residues. V lost 1 base, J lost 2 bases, and 18 bases lay in between. The CDR3 loop reads CASSPLGESTIAYEQYF. For the CDR3, the DNA is TGTGCCAGCTCACCACTAGGGGAATCGACGATCGCCTACGAGCAGTACTTC.

The chain recombines TRBV6-1 with TRBJ2-2; the D is unclear. The CDR3 runs to 13 residues. V shed 6 bases and J shed 7 bases, with 12 bases lying between them. CDR1 MNHNS and CDR2 SASEGT come from the germline V gene. The CDR3 DNA follows: TGTGCCAGCAGGTCCGCTAGGCTCGGGGAGCTGTTTTTT. Translating it yields CASRSARLGELFF.

The rearrangement joins TRBV7-9 to TRBJ2-3; 14 bases match TRBD2. Germline CDR1 is SEHNR and CDR2 is FQNEAQ (reference sequence). The CDR3 sequence is 16 residues long. With V trimmed by 5 bases and J by 6 bases, 7 bases remained unmatched. Here the CDR3 reads CASSLGTSGSLDTQYF. The DNA of the CDR3 is TGTGCCAGCAGCCTGGGGACTAGCGGGAGCTTGGATACGCAGTATTTT.

The chain uses TRBV7-9 and TRBJ1-1, with 9 bases aligning to TRBD1. This CDR3 is built from 13 residues. V shed 0 bases and J 9 bases; nucleotides not matched to a gene: 2. CDR1 and CDR2 (germline): SEHNR, FQNEAQ (reference sequence). CDR3 coding DNA: TGTGCCAGCAGCTTAGCGGGACAGGGAAAAGCTTTCTTT. Its protein is CASSLAGQGKAFF.